This T cell receptor beta chain emerged from a study of CD8 T cells in ankylosing spondylitis. V lost 5 bases and J lost 12, with 14 bases in between. This CDR3 has 12 residues. The germline V gene encodes CDR1 SGHTA and CDR2 FQGNSA. TCRdb re-called the 5' RACE reads through MiXCR, storing one row per CDR3 protein. The sample includes about 160,000 distinct CDR3 sequences, about 17% seen only once; the top ten take about 8.3%. To note about this clonotype: Its target is not known.

Study findings and constraints: Characteristic, it appeared, of ankylosing spondylitis blood was a TCR beta motif of eight highly homologous variants. According to the report, clones linked to the disease were significantly enriched in matched synovial fluid samples taken from ankylosing spondylitis patients. Clones linked to the disease showed a CD8+ phenotype. They occurred at relatively low frequencies in peripheral blood. In synovial fluid and blood from reactive arthritis, some motif variants were previously reported.

This sequence originates from a male donor with ankylosing spondylitis or in good health (not recorded which). The sample taken for sequencing was blood, either unsorted or a sorted T cell fraction (not recorded which). V and J are TRBV7-2 and TRBJ2-1; the D is unclear. This CDR3 reads CASSPSYPLQFF. DNA for the CDR3: TGTGCCAGCAGCCCATCTTACCCGCTGCAGTTCTTC.